These T cell receptor beta chains were read from a single sample in a study of post-analysis software for immune sequencing data. Via MiXCR, TCRdb re-called the PCR reads, giving one row per CDR3 protein. Counted here are hundreds of thousands of distinct CDR3 sequences, 35% to 40% occurring once; the ten biggest clones make up 4.5% to 5.5%. The sample consisted of blood. The receptors were sampled from a girl aged 10 to 17 with multiple sclerosis. Both conserved end residues are part of each CDR3. A D gene is named only where the DNA matches it firmly. Size values are once, few and many counts, or a class for expanded clones, and some rows have none.

d_gene,v_gene,j_gene,abundance,CDR3nt,CDR3aa
NA,TRBV7-2,TRBJ2-3,many,TGTGCCAGCAGCTTATCTGGCGCCAGGCAGACAGATACGCAGTATTTT,CASSLSGARQTDTQYF
NA,TRBV7-9,TRBJ2-1,many,TGTGCCAGCAGCTTTAGCAATGAGCAGTTCTTC,CASSFSNEQFF
NA,TRBV2,TRBJ1-5,few,TGTGCCAGCAGCCCAACCGGCAAGCCCCAGCATTTT,CASSPTGKPQHF
NA,TRBV20-1,TRBJ2-1,once,TGCAGTGCTATGGAGGGATCGGAGCAGTTCTTC,CSAMEGSEQFF
TRBD1,TRBV11-2,TRBJ2-1,NA,TGTGCCAGCAGCTTAGCGTTAGGGACAGGTCGCTACAATGAGCAGTTCTTC,CASSLALGTGRYNEQFF
NA,TRBV5-1,TRBJ2-3,NA,TGCGCCAGCAGCTCAGGACTGGGCGGGCGCCGTGCTAGCACAGATACGCAGTATTTT,CASSSGLGGRRASTDTQYF
TRBD2,TRBV6-2/TRBV6-3,TRBJ2-1,NA,TGTGCCAGCCTTAATAGCGGGAGGGATCACTATAATGAGCAGTTCTTC,CASLNSGRDHYNEQFF
TRBD1,TRBV7-3,TRBJ1-1,many,TGTGCCAGCAGCTTAACTCTTGGAGGGGGCATCACTGAAGCTTTCTTT,CASSLTLGGGITEAFF
NA,TRBV20-1,TRBJ2-2,NA,TGCAGTGCTAGAGATATCGGCGGCGACACCGGGGAGCTGTTTTTT,CSARDIGGDTGELFF
NA,TRBV6-1,TRBJ1-1,NA,TGTGCCAGCAGTGAAGTGTTCGCCGGAGACACTGAAGCTTTCTTT,CASSEVFAGDTEAFF
TRBD1,TRBV7-9,TRBJ1-5,many,TGTGCCACCGGGACAGGGGGCAAGGAGCCCCAGCATTTT,CATGTGGKEPQHF
TRBD1,TRBV7-3,TRBJ1-2,NA,TGTGCCAGCAGCTTAGGACAGGGGAACGATGGCTACACCTTC,CASSLGQGNDGYTF
NA,TRBV10-3,TRBJ2-7,NA,TGTGCCATCAGTGACGTGGCCTACGAGCAGTACTTC,CAISDVAYEQYF
NA,TRBV20-1,TRBJ2-7,few,TGCAGTGCTAGGGGGGTCGGACAGACCACCTACGAGCAGTACTTC,CSARGVGQTTYEQYF
TRBD1,TRBV20-1,TRBJ1-2,many,TGCAGTGTAGGGACAGGGGGCAGCTATGGCTACACCTTC,CSVGTGGSYGYTF
NA,TRBV15,TRBJ1-4,NA,TGTGCCACCAGCAGAGATCCTACAACTAATGAAAAACTGTTTTTT,CATSRDPTTNEKLFF
NA,TRBV5-5,TRBJ2-3,many,TGTGCCAGCAGCCCCAGAGCGGGCACAGATACGCAGTATTTT,CASSPRAGTDTQYF
TRBD2,TRBV10-2,TRBJ2-5,once,TGCGCCAGCATTTCCCAGCGGGAGTTAGGGGAGACCCAGTACTTC,CASISQRELGETQYF
NA,TRBV7-9,TRBJ2-1,many,TGTGCCAGCAGCCTTGCCAGGGCTACCCACAATGAGCAGTTCTTC,CASSLARATHNEQFF
TRBD1,TRBV30,TRBJ1-1,few,TGTGCCTGGACGCAGGGGGGATACACTGAAGCTTTCTTT,CAWTQGGYTEAFF
TRBD2,TRBV6-2/TRBV6-3,TRBJ2-2,few,TGTGCCAGCAGTTACTCGTCTAGCGGACGGGACGGGGAGCTGTTTTTT,CASSYSSSGRDGELFF
TRBD2,TRBV19,TRBJ2-1,NA,TGTGCCAGTCGGGGGGAGGGGAGGTTCGATGAGCAGTTCTTC,CASRGEGRFDEQFF
NA,TRBV4-1,TRBJ1-5,NA,TGCGCCAGCAGCCCGTCAGGGCTGGGCAATCAGCCCCAGCATTTT,CASSPSGLGNQPQHF
NA,TRBV7-2,TRBJ2-4,many,TGTGCCAGCAGCTTAGGGGGGCTGGAAAACATTCAGTACTTC,CASSLGGLENIQYF
TRBD2,TRBV7-6,TRBJ2-1,many,TGTGCCAGCAGCTCCGGGAGGGCGATGAACAATGAGCAGTTCTTC,CASSSGRAMNNEQFF
NA,TRBV11-3,TRBJ2-7,NA,TGTGCCAGCAGCACCGGGGGTGAGCAGTACTTC,CASSTGGEQYF
TRBD1,TRBV6-6,TRBJ2-5,NA,TGTGCCAGCAGTAAGGGACAGGGGGCCCAGTACCAAGAGACCCAGTACTTC,CASSKGQGAQYQETQYF
TRBD2,TRBV6-5,TRBJ2-1,NA,TGTGCCAGCAGTGTCTCGACTAGCGGGGGTCGCTACAATGAGCAGTTCTTC,CASSVSTSGGRYNEQFF
TRBD1,TRBV4-1,TRBJ1-4,many,TGCGCCAGCAGCGATACCGGGACAGGGGGTGAAAAACTGTTTTTT,CASSDTGTGGEKLFF
TRBD1,TRBV4-1,TRBJ1-4,many,TGCGCCAGCAGCCAGACCGGGACAGGGAATGAAAAACTGTTTTTT,CASSQTGTGNEKLFF
TRBD1,TRBV28,TRBJ1-5,NA,TGTGCCAGCAGTTCGGACAGGGTGGATGGCCAGCCCCAGCATTTT,CASSSDRVDGQPQHF
NA,TRBV27,TRBJ2-1,few,TGTGCCAGCAGCGGACGAGCGGCGAAAAAGAATGAGCAGTTCTTC,CASSGRAAKKNEQFF
NA,TRBV20-1,TRBJ2-6,NA,TGCAGTGCGATAAGGGGTGGTGGGGCCAACGTCCTGACTTTC,CSAIRGGGANVLTF
NA,TRBV12-3/TRBV12-4,TRBJ1-6,NA,TGTGCCAGCAGTTTATCTGGGGAGGATTCACCCCTCCACTTT,CASSLSGEDSPLHF
NA,TRBV4-1,TRBJ1-4,many,TGCGCCAGCAGCCAAGAAGCTCGGGATGAAAAACTGTTTTTT,CASSQEARDEKLFF
TRBD1,TRBV9,TRBJ1-2,NA,TGTGCCAGCAGCGTGGACAGGTCGAATGGCTACACCTTC,CASSVDRSNGYTF
NA,TRBV15,TRBJ1-5,NA,TGTGCCACCAGCAGAGACAGGACAGCCGATCAGCCCCAGCATTTT,CATSRDRTADQPQHF
NA,TRBV9,TRBJ1-6,few,TGTGCCAGCAGCGTAGCCCTTAATTCACCCCTCCACTTT,CASSVALNSPLHF
TRBD2,TRBV2,TRBJ2-1,many,TGTGCCAGCACTCGGGGACTGACTAGCGGGAGAAATCTTGAGCAGTTCTTC,CASTRGLTSGRNLEQFF
NA,TRBV20-1,TRBJ2-1,many,TGCAGTGCCCGAGGGGTAGGGAGCTCCTACAATGAGCAGTTCTTC,CSARGVGSSYNEQFF
NA,TRBV11-2,TRBJ1-1,NA,TGTGCCAGCAGCATTTTCGTACAGGATTACCTAAACACTGAAGCTTTCTTT,CASSIFVQDYLNTEAFF
NA,TRBV6-2/TRBV6-3,TRBJ2-1,many,TGTGCCAGCGGCGACTACAATGAGCAGTTCTTC,CASGDYNEQFF
NA,TRBV15,TRBJ1-4,many,TGTGCCACCAGCAACCCAAATGAAAAACTGTTTTTT,CATSNPNEKLFF
TRBD2,TRBV4-2,TRBJ2-5,many,TGTGCCAGCAGCCTCCGCACCTTGGGACTAATAGCGGGGGCGCAAGATTCGACCCAGTACTTC,CASSLRTLGLIAGAQDSTQYF
NA,TRBV27,TRBJ2-6,NA,TGTGCCAGCAGGAGGGGCAGGAACTCTGGGGCCAACGTCCTGACTTTC,CASRRGRNSGANVLTF
NA,TRBV6-2/TRBV6-3,TRBJ2-1,many,TGTGCCAGCAGTTACTTAGGGCCTAGCGCCTCGAATGAGCAGTTCTTC,CASSYLGPSASNEQFF
TRBD1,TRBV25-1,TRBJ1-4,few,TGTGCCAGCCGACAGGGTCGAGTGGAAAAACTGTTTTTT,CASRQGRVEKLFF
NA,TRBV6-6,TRBJ2-2,NA,TGTGCCAGCAGTTACTGGGTCGGCGGGGAGCTGTTTTTT,CASSYWVGGELFF
NA,TRBV5-1,TRBJ2-3,NA,TGCGCCAGCAGCACAGGACAGCTCACAGATACGCAGTATTTT,CASSTGQLTDTQYF
NA,TRBV20-1,TRBJ1-1,few,TGCAGTGCCAGCGCTGTGGAGGCTGAAGCTTTCTTT,CSASAVEAEAFF